This passage covers 26 T cell receptor beta chains from one sample sequenced in a study of human T cells and chemical hapten exposure (dated by TCRdb to about 2021). Library preparation was by RACE. The run used a NextSeq 500. Using fastp at Q25 and MiXCR, TCRdb reprocessed the public reads and kept productive beta chains. Rows with a matching CDR3 protein are joined into one entry that keeps the most common DNA and genes. The sample profile shows 85,000 to 100,000 distinct CDR3 sequences; about 11% of them were found once. The top ten clones comprise under 2.5% of the sample. The time point label here, explained by the study, means: patch test 2, 6 weeks after DPC sensitization. In light of the paper, this sample's treatment or condition label describes: therapeutic diphenylcyclopropenone sensitization with weekly scalp DPC. Sample: whole blood, taken in connection with sensitization to the hapten diphenylcyclopropenone (DPC). These receptors were taken from a middle-aged man with alopecia areata. Some clones in this sample may be carry-over from other donors' samples.

This clonotype was seen more than once but under ten times. The CDR3 nucleotides read TGCGCCAGCAGTTATTTGGGACAGGGGGCTTCAGGAGAGACCCAGTACTTC. Translated: CASSYLGQGASGETQYF. The chain links TRBV5-1 to TRBJ2-5, with 12 positions matching TRBD1. Germline V gene sequence: CDR1 SGHRS, CDR2 YFSETQ. V lost 5 bases, J lost 4 bases, and 12 bases stayed unmatched. The CDR3 is 17 amino acids.

The chain is built from TRBV4-3 and TRBJ2-7, with D uncertain. Germline lookup yields CDR1 LGHNA and CDR2 YSLEER. The ends were cut back, 1 base at V and 3 bases at J, with 16 bases in the middle. CDR3 size: 16 residues. Here the CDR3 reads CASSQGSYSVVYEQYV. The DNA of the CDR3 is TGCGCCAGCAGCCAAGGATCGTATTCGGTAGTCTACGAGCAGTACGTC.

The chain combines TRBV7-9 with TRBJ2-1; 8 nucleotides agree with TRBD1. The CDR3 sequence is 15 residues long. Germline values: CDR1 SEHNR, CDR2 FQNEAQ (reference sequence). Losses at the gene ends were 4 bases for V and 2 bases for J; bases not matched to a gene: 4. The CDR3 DNA sequence: TGTGCCAGCAGCTCCGGACAGGGAACCTACAATGAGCAGTTCTTC. This sequence encodes CASSSGQGTYNEQFF.

The J gene is TRBJ1-1, the V gene TRBV6-5; D is ambiguous. Germline V lookup: CDR1 MNHEY, CDR2 SVGAGI. CDR3 length: 13 amino acids. V shed 10 bases and J shed 6 bases, with 18 bases lying between them. CDR3 sequence: CATLSPQVAEAFF. The CDR3 bases are TGTGCCACCCTTTCCCCCCAAGTGGCTGAAGCTTTCTTT.

This clonotype was picked up a small number of times. V usage is TRBV12-3 or TRBV12-4 and J usage is TRBJ2-7; 9 bases are a match to TRBD2. The CDR3 extends over 15 amino acids. V lost 6 bases and J lost 0; bases outside the gene matches: 6. This CDR3 is CASSVAGVRSYEQYF. As DNA, the CDR3 is TGTGCCAGCAGCGTAGCGGGAGTGCGCTCCTACGAGCAGTACTTC.

This rearrangement joins TRBV27 to TRBJ1-3; 7 bases are a match to TRBD1. The length of the CDR3 is 16 residues. V shed 3 bases, J shed 0 bases, and the junction held 5 bases outside the gene matches. CDR1 is MNHEY and CDR2 is SMNVEV in the germline V gene (reference sequence). This CDR3 is CASSLTGMSSGNTIYF. The DNA of the CDR3 is TGTGCCAGCAGTTTGACAGGGATGAGCTCTGGAAACACCATATATTTT.

Regarding this clonotype: A much larger clone differs by one base, so this may be a read error. This rearrangement joins TRBV20-1 to TRBJ2-7; no definite D call. The CDR3 has 13 amino acids. The V gene's germline CDR1 is DFQATT and CDR2 SNEGSKA (reference sequence). CDR3 region: CSARVIQNYEKYF. The CDR3 DNA follows: TGCAGTGCTAGAGTAATCCAGAACTACGAGAAGTACTTC.

V gene TRBV6-6 combines with J gene TRBJ2-7; unclear D gene. The germline V gene encodes CDR1 MNHNY and CDR2 SVGAGI (reference sequence). CDR3 size: 14 residues. V was shortened by 5 bases and J by 2 bases, with 13 bases between the two germline ends. The chain's CDR3 is CASSRHDITYEQYF. The CDR3 DNA is TGTGCCAGCAGTCGCCATGACATAACCTACGAGCAGTACTTC.

In this sample, this clonotype turned up many times. The CDR3 is CASSLGGLSGNTIYF. The CDR3, as DNA: TGTGCCAGCAGCTTGGGGGGTCTCTCTGGAAACACCATATATTTT. The rearrangement links TRBV5-8 to TRBJ1-3; D not resolved. CDR1 is SGHTS and CDR2 is YDEGEE in the germline V gene. The V end was cut by 0 bases, the J end by 0 bases, with 7 bases between. CDR3 length: 15 amino acids.

The chain carries TRBV14 and TRBJ2-5; D remains ambiguous. There are 12 residues in the CDR3. V lost 0 bases and J lost 6, with 5 bases in between. The germline CDR1 and CDR2 sequences are SGHDN and FVKESK. In DNA form, the CDR3 reads TGTGCCAGCAGCCAAGACTTCCAGACCCAGTACTTC. It translates to CASSQDFQTQYF.

This chain uses TRBV12-2 with TRBJ2-7; the D call TRBD2 from the table was never checked on the DNA. TRBV12-2 is shown as a pseudogene. CDR3 length equals 20 residues. This chain's CDR3 is CASRLTKREGLAKSSYEQYV. DNA of the CDR3: TGTGCAAGTCGCTTAACAAAGCGGGAGGGCCTAGCTAAAAGCTCCTACGAGCAGTACGTC.

This clonotype was seen only a few times. The chain joins TRBV29-1 to TRBJ1-1; D is uncertain. CDR1 and CDR2 (germline): SQVTM, ANQGSEA. The CDR3 consists of 15 residues. Trimming left V 4 bases short and J 4 bases short, with 19 bases between. The CDR3 DNA follows: TGCAGCGTTGTCGTATCTGGGAGTACCGGCACTGAAGCTTTCTTT. Translating it yields CSVVVSGSTGTEAFF.

The table lists this clonotype with many counts. V gene TRBV5-6 combines with J gene TRBJ1-1; tentative D call: TRBD1 (5 bases). The CDR3 is made up of 14 amino acids. CDR1 is SGHDT and CDR2 is YYEEEE in the germline V gene. V lost 5 bases and J lost 0, with 11 bases in between. CDR3 DNA sequence: TGTGCCAGCAGTCGCAGGGTTCTGAACACTGAAGCTTTCTTT. Translation: CASSRRVLNTEAFF.

This clonotype was counted a few times. The V gene is TRBV9, the J gene TRBJ1-1; a weak D match, TRBD1 (6 bases). Germline CDR1 and CDR2: SGDLS and YYNGEE. V dropped 4 bases and J dropped 1 base, with 14 bases sitting between them. This CDR3 has 15 amino acids. CDR3 DNA: TGTGCCAGCAGCCCAACTGGACAGAAGAACACTGAAGCTTTCTTT. It specifies CASSPTGQKNTEAFF.

This clonotype showed up many times. This chain links TRBV11-1 with TRBJ1-2; possibly TRBD1 for D (5 bases). The CDR3 extends over 16 amino acids. Germline CDR1 and CDR2: SGHAT and FQDESV (reference sequence). Trimming took off 4 bases at V and 5 bases at J, with 20 bases between the two ends. CDR3 DNA sequence: TGTGCCAGCAGCTCTCCCCCCGGCAGGGAAGGGTATGGCTACACCTTC. The encoded protein is CASSSPPGREGYGYTF.

This clonotype was observed at least ten times. The chain is built from TRBV20-1 and TRBJ2-7; 8 positions agree with TRBD2. Germline assignment: CDR1 DFQATT and CDR2 SNEGSKA (reference sequence). The CDR3 extends over 15 amino acids. Trimming cost V 3 bases and J 1 base; bases outside gene matches: 8. The CDR3 reads CSARASGRPSYEQYF. Here the CDR3 DNA reads TGCAGTGCTAGGGCTAGCGGGCGACCTTCCTACGAGCAGTACTTC.

J is TRBJ2-5 and V is TRBV5-1; no firm D call. Germline CDR1 reads SGHRS; CDR2 reads YFSETQ. The ends were cut back, 0 bases at V and 4 bases at J, with 7 bases in the middle. The CDR3 has 13 amino acids. The CDR3 here is CASSLGHGETQYF. CDR3 nucleotide sequence: TGCGCCAGCAGCTTGGGACATGGAGAGACCCAGTACTTC.

This rearrangement joins TRBV6-6 to TRBJ2-2, with D perhaps being TRBD1 or TRBD2 (5 bases each). The V gene lost 8 bases and the J gene lost 5 bases, with 15 bases spanning the gap. This CDR3 has 14 residues. Germline V gives CDR1 MNHNY, CDR2 SVGAGI (reference sequence). The CDR3 sequence: CASGTRTATGELFF. The CDR3 bases are TGTGCCAGCGGGACCAGGACGGCAACCGGGGAGCTGTTTTTT.

This clonotype occurred a few times. The rearrangement joins TRBV7-8 to TRBJ2-4; tentative D call: TRBD2 (5 bases). This CDR3 is 16 amino acids long. Germline V gene sequence: CDR1 SGHVS, CDR2 FQNEAQ. Trimming removed 1 base at V and 0 bases at J, with 10 bases between. The CDR3: CASSLERVLAKNIQYF. The CDR3 region has the DNA TGTGCCAGCAGCTTAGAGAGGGTACTAGCCAAAAACATTCAGTACTTC.

In its sample, this clonotype was seen many times. At one end, the junction sequence differs from germline, possibly due to a read error. The V call is TRBV15, the J call TRBJ1-5, with a possible D match to TRBD1 (5 bases). From germline, CDR1 is LNHNV and CDR2 YYDKDF (reference sequence). The CDR3 sequence is 16 residues long. The CDR3 region is CATSGEALRDSQPQHF. The CDR3 DNA follows: TGTGCCACCAGCGGAGAGGCGCTCAGGGATAGTCAGCCCCAGCATTTT.

This chain joins TRBV9 and TRBJ1-3; maybe TRBD1 (5 bases). The CDR3 consists of 14 residues. V lost 2 bases to trimming and J lost 8 bases, with 14 bases between them. CDR1 SGDLS and CDR2 YYNGEE come from the germline V gene. CDR3 coding DNA: TGTGCCAGCAGCGTTGGGGGTATAGAGGACACCATATATTTT. Its translation is CASSVGGIEDTIYF.

This clonotype was counted between two and nine times. The chain carries TRBV6-2 or TRBV6-3 and TRBJ1-2, with TRBD1 matching 7 bases. This CDR3 contains 14 residues. The germline gives CDR1 MNHEY, CDR2 SVGEGT. The ends lost 7 bases at V and 8 bases at J; junction bases unmatched: 13. This CDR3 is CASKRGDRSGGYTF. CDR3 DNA: TGTGCCAGCAAGCGAGGGGACAGAAGTGGAGGCTACACCTTC.

This clonotype has a handful of counts. This chain joins TRBV20-1 and TRBJ2-3; 10 bases line up with TRBD2. The germline CDR1 and CDR2 sequences are DFQATT and SNEGSKA (reference sequence). The CDR3 has 13 amino acids. J was trimmed by 5 bases and V by 3 bases; bases with no gene match: 2. CDR3 sequence: CSASLAGVDTQYF. CDR3 coding DNA: TGCAGTGCTAGTCTAGCGGGAGTAGATACGCAGTATTTT.

This clonotype was seen ten or more times. The V call is TRBV10-3, the J call TRBJ2-3, with a tentative D call TRBD1 (5 bases). This CDR3 spans 16 amino acids. The germline CDR1 and CDR2 sequences are ENHRY and SYGVKD. Trimming removed 1 base from V and 4 bases from J, with 15 bases in between. The CDR3 nucleotides read TGTGCCATCAGTGAGTTTGTCAGGGCTTCTTCAGATACGCAGTATTTT. Translating gives CAISEFVRASSDTQYF.

The rearrangement joins TRBV5-1 to TRBJ2-1; 7 bases fit TRBD1. CDR3 size: 14 residues. V shed 3 bases and J 4 bases; nucleotides not matched to a gene: 4. Germline assignment: CDR1 SGHRS and CDR2 YFSETQ. The CDR3 here is CASSSPGQYNEQFF. CDR3 sequence (DNA): TGCGCCAGCAGCTCTCCGGGACAGTACAATGAGCAGTTCTTC.

This clonotype was seen only a few times. The J gene is TRBJ2-3, the V gene TRBV7-2; a possible D gene is TRBD2 (5 bases). This CDR3 region has 14 residues. V lost 5 bases and J lost 2, with 11 bases in between. CDR1 is SGHTA, CDR2 FQGNSA, per germline. This chain's CDR3 is CASSTSGYTDTQYF. The CDR3 DNA is TGTGCCAGCAGCACCAGCGGATACACAGATACGCAGTATTTT. The full variable domain, completed using reference TRBV7-2 and TRBJ2-3, is GAGVSQSPSNKVTEKGKDVELRCDPISGHTALYWYRQSLGQGLEFLIYFQGNSAPDKSGLPSDRFSAERTGGSVSTLTIQRTQQEDSAVYLCASSTSGYTDTQYFGPGTRLTVL.